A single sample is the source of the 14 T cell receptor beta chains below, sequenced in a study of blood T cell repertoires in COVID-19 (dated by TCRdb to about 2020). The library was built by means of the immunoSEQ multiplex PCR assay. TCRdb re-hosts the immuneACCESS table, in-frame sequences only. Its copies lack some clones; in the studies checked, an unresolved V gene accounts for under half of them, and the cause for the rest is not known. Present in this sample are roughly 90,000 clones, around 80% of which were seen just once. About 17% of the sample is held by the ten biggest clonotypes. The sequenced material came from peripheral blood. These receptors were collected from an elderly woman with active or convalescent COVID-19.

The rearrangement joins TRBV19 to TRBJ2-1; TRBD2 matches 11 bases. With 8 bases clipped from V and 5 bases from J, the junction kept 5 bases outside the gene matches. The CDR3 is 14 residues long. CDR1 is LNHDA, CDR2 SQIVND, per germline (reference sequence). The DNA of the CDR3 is TGTGCCAGTTCACTAGCGGGAGCACACAATGAGCAGTTCTTC. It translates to CASSLAGAHNEQFF.

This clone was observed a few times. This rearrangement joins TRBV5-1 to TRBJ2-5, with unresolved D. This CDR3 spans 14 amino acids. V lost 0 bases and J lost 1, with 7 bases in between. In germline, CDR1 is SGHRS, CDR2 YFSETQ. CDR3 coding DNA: TGCGCCAGCAGCTTGGCCGTCCTCCAAGAGACCCAGTACTTC. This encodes CASSLAVLQETQYF.

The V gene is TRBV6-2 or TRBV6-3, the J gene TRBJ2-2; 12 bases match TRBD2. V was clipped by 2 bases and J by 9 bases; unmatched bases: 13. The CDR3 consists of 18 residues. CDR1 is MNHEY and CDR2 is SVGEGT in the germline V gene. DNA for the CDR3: TGTGCCAGCAGTTACGGAGCTAGCGGGAGGGCCTCAGGAAGGGAGCTGTTTTTT. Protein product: CASSYGASGRASGRELFF.

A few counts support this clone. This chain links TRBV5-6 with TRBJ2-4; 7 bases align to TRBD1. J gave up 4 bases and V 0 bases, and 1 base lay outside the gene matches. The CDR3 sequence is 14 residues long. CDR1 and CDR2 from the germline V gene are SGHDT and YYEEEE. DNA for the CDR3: TGTGCCAGCAGCTTGGGACAGGGTAAAAACATTCAGTACTTC. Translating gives CASSLGQGKNIQYF.

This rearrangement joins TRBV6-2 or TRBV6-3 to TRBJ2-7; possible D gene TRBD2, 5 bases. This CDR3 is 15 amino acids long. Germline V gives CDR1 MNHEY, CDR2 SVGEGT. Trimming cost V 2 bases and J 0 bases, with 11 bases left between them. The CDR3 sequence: CASSYGSSSSYEQYF. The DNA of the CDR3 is TGTGCCAGCAGTTACGGGAGCTCGAGCTCCTACGAGCAGTACTTC.

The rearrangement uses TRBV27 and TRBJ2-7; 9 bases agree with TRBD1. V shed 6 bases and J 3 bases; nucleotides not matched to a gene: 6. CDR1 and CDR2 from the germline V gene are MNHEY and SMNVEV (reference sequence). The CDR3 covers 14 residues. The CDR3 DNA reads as TGTGCCAGCAGGGGGACAGGGCGGGTCTACGAGCAGTACTTC. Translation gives CASRGTGRVYEQYF.

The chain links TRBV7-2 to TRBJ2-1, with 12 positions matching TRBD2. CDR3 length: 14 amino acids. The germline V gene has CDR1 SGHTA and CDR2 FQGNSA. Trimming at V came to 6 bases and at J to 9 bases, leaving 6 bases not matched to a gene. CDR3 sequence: CASRLAGGWAEQFF. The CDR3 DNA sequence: TGTGCCAGCAGGCTAGCGGGAGGGTGGGCTGAGCAGTTCTTC. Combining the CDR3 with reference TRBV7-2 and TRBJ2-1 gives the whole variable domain GAGVSQSPSNKVTEKGKDVELRCDPISGHTALYWYRQSLGQGLEFLIYFQGNSAPDKSGLPSDRFSAERTGGSVSTLTIQRTQQEDSAVYLCASRLAGGWAEQFFGPGTRLTVL.

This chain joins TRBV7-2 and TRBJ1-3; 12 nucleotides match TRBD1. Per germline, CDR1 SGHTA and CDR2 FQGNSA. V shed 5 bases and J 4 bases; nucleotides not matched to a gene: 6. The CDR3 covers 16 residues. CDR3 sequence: CASSTGQGARGNTIYF. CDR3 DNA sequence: TGTGCCAGCAGCACGGGACAGGGGGCGCGAGGAAACACCATATATTTT.

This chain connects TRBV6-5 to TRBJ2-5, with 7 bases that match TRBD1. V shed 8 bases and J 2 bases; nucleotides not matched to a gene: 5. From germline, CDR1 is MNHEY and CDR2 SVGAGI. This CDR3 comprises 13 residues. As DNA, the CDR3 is TGTGCCAGCCAGGGACAGACTCAAGAGACCCAGTACTTC. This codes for CASQGQTQETQYF.

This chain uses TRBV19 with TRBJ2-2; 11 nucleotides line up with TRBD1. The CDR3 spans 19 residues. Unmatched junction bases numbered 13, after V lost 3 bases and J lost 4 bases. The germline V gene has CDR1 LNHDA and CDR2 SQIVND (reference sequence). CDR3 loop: CASSIGQGARFSGTGELFF. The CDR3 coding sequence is TGTGCCAGTAGTATTGGACAGGGGGCTCGTTTTTCCGGCACCGGGGAGCTGTTTTTT. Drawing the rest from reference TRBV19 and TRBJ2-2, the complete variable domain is DGGITQSPKYLFRKEGQNVTLSCEQNLNHDAMYWYRQDPGQGLRLIYYSQIVNDFQKGDIAEGYSVSREKKESFPLTVTSAQKNPTAFYLCASSIGQGARFSGTGELFFGEGSRLTVL.

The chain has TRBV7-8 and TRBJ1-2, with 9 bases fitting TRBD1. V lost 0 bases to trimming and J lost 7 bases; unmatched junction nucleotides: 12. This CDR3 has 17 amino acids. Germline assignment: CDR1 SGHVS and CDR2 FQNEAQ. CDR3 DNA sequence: TGTGCCAGCAGCTTAGCCTTCCCGGGACAGGGTATCACTGGCTACACCTTC. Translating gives CASSLAFPGQGITGYTF.

The CDR3 bases are TGCGCCAGCAGCCCTGACAGCCTTAATCAGCCCCAGCATTTT. The encoded protein is CASSPDSLNQPQHF. The chain couples TRBV5-1 to TRBJ1-5; a weak D match, TRBD1 (5 bases). This CDR3 is built from 14 residues. V was shortened by 4 bases and J by 4 bases, with 12 bases between the two germline ends. Germline-derived CDR1 and CDR2 are SGHRS and YFSETQ. Drawing the rest from reference TRBV5-1 and TRBJ1-5, the complete variable domain is KAGVTQTPRYLIKTRGQQVTLSCSPISGHRSVSWYQQTPGQGLQFLFEYFSETQRNKGNFPGRFSGRQFSNSRSEMNVSTLELGDSALYLCASSPDSLNQPQHFGDGTRLSIL.

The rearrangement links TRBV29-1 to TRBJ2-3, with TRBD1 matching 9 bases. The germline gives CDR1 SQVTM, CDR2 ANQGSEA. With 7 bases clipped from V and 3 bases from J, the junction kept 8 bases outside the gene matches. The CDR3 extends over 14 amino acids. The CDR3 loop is CSADRGLGTDTQYF. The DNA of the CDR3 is TGCAGCGCAGACAGGGGGTTGGGTACAGATACGCAGTATTTT.

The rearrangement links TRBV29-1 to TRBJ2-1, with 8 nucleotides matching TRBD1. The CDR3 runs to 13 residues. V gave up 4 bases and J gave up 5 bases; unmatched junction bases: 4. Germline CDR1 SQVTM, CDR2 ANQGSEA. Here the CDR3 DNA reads TGCAGCGTTGGGGACAGGATCAACAATGAGCAGTTCTTC. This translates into CSVGDRINNEQFF.